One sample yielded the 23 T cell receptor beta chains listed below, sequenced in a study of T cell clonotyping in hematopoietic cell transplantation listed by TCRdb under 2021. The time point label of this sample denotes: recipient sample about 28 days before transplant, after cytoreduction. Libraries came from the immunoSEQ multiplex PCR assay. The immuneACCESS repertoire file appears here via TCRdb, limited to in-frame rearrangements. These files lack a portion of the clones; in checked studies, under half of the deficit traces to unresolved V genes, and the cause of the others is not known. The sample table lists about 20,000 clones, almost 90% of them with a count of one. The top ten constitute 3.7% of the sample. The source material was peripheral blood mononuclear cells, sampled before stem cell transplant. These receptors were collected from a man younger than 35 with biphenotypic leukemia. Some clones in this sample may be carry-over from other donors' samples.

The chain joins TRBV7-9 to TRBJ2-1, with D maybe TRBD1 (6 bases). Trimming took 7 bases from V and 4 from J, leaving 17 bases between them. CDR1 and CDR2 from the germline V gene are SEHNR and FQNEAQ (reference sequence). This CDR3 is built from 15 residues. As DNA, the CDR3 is TGTGCCAGCACCTCCGTGCAGGGACATTACAATGAGCAGTTCTTC. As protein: CASTSVQGHYNEQFF.

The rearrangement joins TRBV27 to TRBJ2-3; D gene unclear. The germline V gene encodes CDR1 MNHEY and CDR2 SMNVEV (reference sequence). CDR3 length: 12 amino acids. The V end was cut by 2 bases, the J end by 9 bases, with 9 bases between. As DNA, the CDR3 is TGTGCCAGCAGTTTAAACAGATTAACGCAGTATTTT. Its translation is CASSLNRLTQYF.

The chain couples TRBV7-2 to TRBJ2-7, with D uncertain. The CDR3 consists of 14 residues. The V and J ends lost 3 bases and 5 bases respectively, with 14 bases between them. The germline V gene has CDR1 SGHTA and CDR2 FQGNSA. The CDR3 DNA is TGTGCCAGCAGCTTCGAAGGACGGAGAGACGAGCAGTACTTC. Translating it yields CASSFEGRRDEQYF.

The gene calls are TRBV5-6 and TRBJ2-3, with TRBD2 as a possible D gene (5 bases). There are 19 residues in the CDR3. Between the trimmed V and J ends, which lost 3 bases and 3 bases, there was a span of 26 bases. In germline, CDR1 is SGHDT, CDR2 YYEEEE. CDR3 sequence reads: CASSSLSGRSLWRTDTQYF. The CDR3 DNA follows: TGTGCCAGCAGCTCTCTAAGCGGCAGATCCTTATGGAGGACAGATACGCAGTATTTT.

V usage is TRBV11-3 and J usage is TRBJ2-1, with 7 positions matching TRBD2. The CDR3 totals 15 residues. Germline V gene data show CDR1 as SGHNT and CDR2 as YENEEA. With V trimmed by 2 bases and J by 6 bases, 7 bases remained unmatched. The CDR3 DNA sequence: TGTGCCAGCAGCTTATATGGGAGGGCCACCAATGAGCAGTTCTTC. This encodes CASSLYGRATNEQFF. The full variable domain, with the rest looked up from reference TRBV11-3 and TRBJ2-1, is EAGVVQSPRYKIIEKKQPVAFWCNPISGHNTLYWYLQNLGQGPELLIRYENEEAVDDSQLPKDRFSAERLKGVDSTLKIQPAELGDSAVYLCASSLYGRATNEQFFGPGTRLTVL.

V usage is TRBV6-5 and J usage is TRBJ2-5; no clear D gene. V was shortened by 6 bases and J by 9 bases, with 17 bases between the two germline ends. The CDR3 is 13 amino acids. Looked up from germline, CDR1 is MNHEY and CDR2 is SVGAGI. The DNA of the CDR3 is TGTGCCAGCAGATTCCTATTAGACGGGTCCCAGTACTTC. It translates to CASRFLLDGSQYF.

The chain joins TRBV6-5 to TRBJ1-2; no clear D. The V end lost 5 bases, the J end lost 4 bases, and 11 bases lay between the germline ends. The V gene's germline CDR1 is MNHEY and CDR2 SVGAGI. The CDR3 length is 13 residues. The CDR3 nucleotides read TGTGCCAGCAGTCCACGACGGACCTATGGCTACACCTTC. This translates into CASSPRRTYGYTF.

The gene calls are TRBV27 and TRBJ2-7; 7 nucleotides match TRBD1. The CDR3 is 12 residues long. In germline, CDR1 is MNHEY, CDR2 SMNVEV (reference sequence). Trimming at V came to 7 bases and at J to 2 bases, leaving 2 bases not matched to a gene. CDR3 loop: CASMGTAYEQYF. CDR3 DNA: TGTGCCAGCATGGGGACAGCCTACGAGCAGTACTTC.

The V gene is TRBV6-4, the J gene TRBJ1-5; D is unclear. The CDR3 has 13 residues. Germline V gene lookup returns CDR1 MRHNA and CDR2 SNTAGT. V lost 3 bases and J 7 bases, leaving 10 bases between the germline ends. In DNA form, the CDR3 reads TGTGCCAGCAGTGAGCAGAGCGGCCAGCCCCAGCATTTT. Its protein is CASSEQSGQPQHF.

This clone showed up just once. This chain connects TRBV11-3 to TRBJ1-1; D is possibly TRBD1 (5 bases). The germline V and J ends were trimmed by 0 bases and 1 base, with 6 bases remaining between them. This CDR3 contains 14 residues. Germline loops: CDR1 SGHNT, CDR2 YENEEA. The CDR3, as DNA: TGTGCCAGCAGCTTAGATGGGGGGAACACTGAAGCTTTCTTT. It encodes CASSLDGGNTEAFF.

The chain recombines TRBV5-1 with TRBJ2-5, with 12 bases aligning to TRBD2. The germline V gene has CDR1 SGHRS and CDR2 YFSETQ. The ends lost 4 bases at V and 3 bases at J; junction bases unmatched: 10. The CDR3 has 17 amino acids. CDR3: CASSPRLAGGPEETQYF. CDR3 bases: TGCGCCAGCAGCCCCCGGCTAGCGGGAGGGCCAGAAGAGACCCAGTACTTC.

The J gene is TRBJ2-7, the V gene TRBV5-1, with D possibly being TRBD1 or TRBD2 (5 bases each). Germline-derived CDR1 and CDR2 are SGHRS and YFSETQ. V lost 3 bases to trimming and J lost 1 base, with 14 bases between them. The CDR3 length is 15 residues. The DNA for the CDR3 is TGCGCCAGCAGCTGGGACGTCCAGGGATCCTACGAGCAGTACTTC. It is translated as CASSWDVQGSYEQYF.

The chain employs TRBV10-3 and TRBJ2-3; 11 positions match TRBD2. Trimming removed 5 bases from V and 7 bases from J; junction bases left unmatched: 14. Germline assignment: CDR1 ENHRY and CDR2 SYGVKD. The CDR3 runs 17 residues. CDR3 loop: CAISPSLLAGELNTQYF. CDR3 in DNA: TGTGCCATCAGTCCCTCCCTACTAGCGGGAGAATTGAATACGCAGTATTTT.

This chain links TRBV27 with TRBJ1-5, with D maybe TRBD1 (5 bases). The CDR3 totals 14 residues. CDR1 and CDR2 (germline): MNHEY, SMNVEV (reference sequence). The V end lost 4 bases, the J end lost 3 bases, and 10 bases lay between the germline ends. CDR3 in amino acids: CASSWGRANQPQHF. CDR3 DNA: TGTGCCAGCAGTTGGGGCAGGGCCAATCAGCCCCAGCATTTT.

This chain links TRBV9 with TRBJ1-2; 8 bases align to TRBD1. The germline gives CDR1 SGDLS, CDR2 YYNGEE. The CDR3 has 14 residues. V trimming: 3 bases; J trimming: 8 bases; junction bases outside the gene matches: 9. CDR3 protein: CASSAAGTGLGYTF. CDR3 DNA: TGTGCCAGCAGCGCCGCAGGGACAGGTCTGGGCTACACCTTC. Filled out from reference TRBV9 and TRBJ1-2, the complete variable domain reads DSGVTQTPKHLITATGQRVTLRCSPRSGDLSVYWYQQSLDQGLQFLIQYYNGEERAKGNILERFSAQQFPDLHSELNLSSLELGDSALYFCASSAAGTGLGYTFGSGTRLTVV.

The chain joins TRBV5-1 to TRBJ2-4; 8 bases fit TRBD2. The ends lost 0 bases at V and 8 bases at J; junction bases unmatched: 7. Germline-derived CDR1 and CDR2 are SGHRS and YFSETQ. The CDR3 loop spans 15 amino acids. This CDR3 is CASSLDGGGQDIQYF. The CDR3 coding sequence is TGCGCCAGCAGCTTGGACGGCGGGGGGCAAGACATTCAGTACTTC.

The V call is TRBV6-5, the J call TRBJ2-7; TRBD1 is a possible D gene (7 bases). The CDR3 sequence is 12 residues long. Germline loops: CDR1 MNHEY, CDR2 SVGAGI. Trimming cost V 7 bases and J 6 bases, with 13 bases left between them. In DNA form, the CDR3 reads TGTGCCAGCACCACCCAGGGGGGCGAGCAGTACTTC. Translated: CASTTQGGEQYF.

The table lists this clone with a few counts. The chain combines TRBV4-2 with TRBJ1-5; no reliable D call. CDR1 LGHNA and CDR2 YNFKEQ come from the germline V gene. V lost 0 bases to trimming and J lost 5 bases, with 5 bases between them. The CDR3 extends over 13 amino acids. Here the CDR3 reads CASSQEEHQPQHF. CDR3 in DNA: TGTGCCAGCAGCCAAGAAGAACATCAGCCCCAGCATTTT.

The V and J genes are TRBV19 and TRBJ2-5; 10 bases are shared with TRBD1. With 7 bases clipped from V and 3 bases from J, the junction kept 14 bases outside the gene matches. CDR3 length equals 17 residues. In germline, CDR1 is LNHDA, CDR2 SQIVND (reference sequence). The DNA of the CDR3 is TGTGCCAGTACCAAGTATAGTTACGGGACAGGGGAAGAGACCCAGTACTTC. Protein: CASTKYSYGTGEETQYF.

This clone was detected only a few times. CDR3: CASSVGAGGPTNEKLFF. The CDR3 DNA reads TGTGCCAGCAGCGTAGGGGCAGGGGGCCCAACTAATGAAAAACTGTTTTTT. V is TRBV9 and J is TRBJ1-4; 8 positions agree with TRBD1. Germline assignment: CDR1 SGDLS and CDR2 YYNGEE. Trimming cost V 0 bases and J 0 bases; bases outside gene matches: 4. The CDR3 runs to 17 residues.

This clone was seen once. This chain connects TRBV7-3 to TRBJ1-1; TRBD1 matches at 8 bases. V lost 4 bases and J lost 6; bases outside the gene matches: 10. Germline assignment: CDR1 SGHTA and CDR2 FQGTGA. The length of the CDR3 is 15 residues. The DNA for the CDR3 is TGTGCCAGCAGCTCCCCGGACAGGGTGGGGTCTGAAGCTTTCTTT. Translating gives CASSSPDRVGSEAFF.

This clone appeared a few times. The CDR3 DNA reads TGCAGCGTCGCGGGGGAGGGGGCAGCTAACTATGGCTACACCTTC. Amino acid sequence: CSVAGEGAANYGYTF. The V gene is TRBV29-1, the J gene TRBJ1-2, with TRBD1 identical over 7 bases. J gave up 0 bases and V 6 bases, and 10 bases lay outside the gene matches. CDR1 and CDR2 (germline): SQVTM, ANQGSEA. The CDR3 contains 15 residues.

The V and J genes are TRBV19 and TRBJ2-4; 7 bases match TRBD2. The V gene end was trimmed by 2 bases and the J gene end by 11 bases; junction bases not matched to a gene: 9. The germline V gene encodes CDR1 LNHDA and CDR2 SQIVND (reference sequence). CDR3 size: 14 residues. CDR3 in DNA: TGTGCCAGTAGTATAACCCCCTCTAGCGGTGTTCAGTACTTC. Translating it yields CASSITPSSGVQYF.